This TCR beta chain originates from a study of blood T cell repertoires in COVID-19. Study information: Samples came from the United States, Italy and Spain, spanning acute and convalescent COVID-19.

V was pared by 4 bases and J by 5 bases, with 12 bases between. Germline CDR1 and CDR2: MGHRA and YSYEKL. The CDR3 extends over 14 amino acids. In the original workflow: Nucleated cell number was recorded as an estimate derived from reference gene primer amplification. The table came from immunoSEQ multiplex PCR; TCRdb's copy has only in-frame clones and leaves some out. V and J calls and clone size are given by that table; D and trimming were obtained from the DNA. The table includes 130,000 or so clones, 70% to 80% detected once. This receptor was identified in a man aged 50 to 60 with acute or convalescent COVID-19. The rearrangement joins TRBV4-1 to TRBJ1-5, with a possible D match to TRBD1 (6 bases). The sample taken for sequencing was peripheral blood. The CDR3 region is CASSLTGTHQPQHF. CDR3 nucleotides: TGCGCCAGCAGCCTTACAGGGACGCATCAGCCCCAGCATTTT.